Reported below is one T cell receptor beta chain. This clonotype was recorded many times. Its antigen target is currently unknown. No base-level quality is on record; no much larger clone is a single base apart. The library was obtained by PCR. The sequencing machine was an Illumina HiSeq 2500. TCR libraries were prepared with molecular barcoding, using unique molecular identifiers to normalize TCRbeta repertoire quantification. TCRdb ran its own pipeline on the public reads, namely fastp trimming at Q25 and MiXCR clone calling, and kept in-frame beta chains. Rows merge per CDR3 protein into single entries with the most common DNA and genes. This sample comprises over 150,000 distinct CDR3 sequences, around 10% of them detected only once. The ten largest make up approximately 13% of the sample. This specimen belongs to a study of T-cell reconstitution after alpha-beta-depleted transplantation in children (dated by TCRdb to the mid-2010s). Background on the whole study: Using TCR repertoire profiling, the study quantitatively followed how T-cell immune reconstitution unfolded in children after TCRalphabeta/CD19-depleted allogeneic hematopoietic cell transplantation.

General conclusions and limits of the study: Over subsequent months, a decline in hyperexpanded clone frequencies was noted, and after one year, T-cell counts and TCRbeta diversity were mostly ascribed to newly produced T cells. Apparently early alphabetaT-cell count recovery about two months after transplant reportedly relied on only several hundred rapidly expanded clones derived from non-depleted graft cells. In some patients, the high TCRbeta diversity seen at day 60 was put down to recipient T cells and intrathymic progenitors that had survived conditioning.

Sample treatment or condition, as interpreted from the label and publication: allogeneic hematopoietic cell transplantation with graft depleted of TCRalphabeta T cells and CD19 B cells. The transplant recipients were children given TCRalphabeta/CD19-depleted allogeneic hematopoietic cell grafts. The CDR3 starts with the cysteine, ends with the phenylalanine, and has 16 residues. The CDR3 DNA has 48 bases and is translated from base 1. Sequences SGHDN (CDR1) and FVKESK (CDR2) are obtained from the germline V gene. Trimming leaves V shorter by 0 bases and J shorter by 3 bases, with the junction holding 5 bases beyond the gene matches.

Sequences were derived from PBMCs, sampled before TCRalphabeta/CD19-depleted stem cell transplant. The source is a boy younger than 10 with acute myeloid leukemia, due to receive a stem cell transplant. The V gene is TRBV14 and the J gene is TRBJ1-3; 7 middle bases align to TRBD1. The CDR3 region reads CASSQEDRVIGNTIYF. The DNA reads as follows: TGTGCCAGCAGCCAAGAAGACAGGGTGATTGGAAACACCATATATTTT. The CDR3 plus the reference TRBV14 and TRBJ1-3 genes for the other parts give the full variable domain: EAGVTQFPSHSVIEKGQTVTLRCDPISGHDNLYWYRRVMGKEIKFLLHFVKESKQDESGMPNNRFLAERTGGTYSTLKVQPAELEDSGVYFCASSQEDRVIGNTIYFGEGSWLTVV.